A selection of T cell receptor beta chains follows, all from one sample in a study of CD8 T cells in ankylosing spondylitis. One entry per CDR3 protein results from TCRdb running MiXCR on the 5' RACE reads. The sample has approximately 240,000 distinct CDR3 sequences; 10% to 13% are singletons. The specimen sequenced was blood, either unsorted or a sorted T cell fraction (not recorded which). These receptors were obtained from a male donor with ankylosing spondylitis or in good health (not recorded which). The CDR3 runs from the conserved cysteine through the conserved F or W. D genes are given only for firm matches. Rows may omit the clone size; those that give it use once, few, many or a size class.

clone size	V gene	J gene	D gene	CDR3 DNA	CDR3 protein
many	TRBV14	TRBJ1-1	NA	TGTGCCAGCAGCCAAAATTCGATGGGTTCACAGTTGAACACTGAAGCTTTCTTT	CASSQNSMGSQLNTEAFF
NA	TRBV4-2	TRBJ2-2	NA	TGTGCCAGCAGCCAAGAGGGTCCTGATGCCGGGGAGCTGTTTTTT	CASSQEGPDAGELFF
few	TRBV27	TRBJ2-5	TRBD1	TGTGCCAGCAGTCCGGGACAGGGGTACCAAGAGACCCAGTACTTC	CASSPGQGYQETQYF
many	TRBV3-2	TRBJ2-1	NA	TGTGCCAGCAGCCCCCGCCGGACAGTCTACAATGAGCAGTTCTTC	CASSPRRTVYNEQFF
few	TRBV5-1	TRBJ2-3	NA	TGCGCCAGCAGCGGGGTCCGCACAGATACGCAGTATTTT	CASSGVRTDTQYF
many	TRBV5-5	TRBJ1-3	NA	TGTGCCAGCAGCTTGCCCGGAAACACCATATATTTT	CASSLPGNTIYF
many	TRBV12-2	TRBJ2-3	NA	TGTGCAAGTCGCTTAGCGAGAGACACAGATACGCAGTATTTT	CASRLARDTDTQYF
many	TRBV25-1	TRBJ1-1	NA	TGTGCCAGCAGTGTCAAGGGGACTGAAGCTTTCTTT	CASSVKGTEAFF
many	TRBV11-2	TRBJ2-7	TRBD1	TGTGCCAGCAGCCCCTACGGACAGGCAGACTACGAGCAGTACTTC	CASSPYGQADYEQYF
many	TRBV4-2	TRBJ1-6	NA	TGTGCCAGCAGCCAAGATATCCCCGTTCTCCACTTT	CASSQDIPVLHF
NA	TRBV12-3/TRBV12-4	TRBJ1-5	TRBD1	TGTGCCAGCAGGAGGGACAGTCCTAGCAATCAGCCCCAGCATTTT	CASRRDSPSNQPQHF
few	TRBV5-4	TRBJ1-1	NA	TGTGCCAGCAGCGTGGGCCGGGGGGGGTCGCACACTGAAGCTTTCTTT	CASSVGRGGSHTEAFF
NA	TRBV15	TRBJ2-3	NA	TGTGCCACCAGTGGACCAGGGAGGCGTGATACGCAGTATTTT	CATSGPGRRDTQYF
NA	TRBV28	TRBJ2-7	TRBD1	TGTGCCGGCAGTCGAACAGGGGGCTCCGAGCAGTACTTC	CAGSRTGGSEQYF
many	TRBV5-1	TRBJ2-1	NA	TGCGCCAGCAGCAACCAGGGTAGCTCCTACAATGAGCAGTTCTTC	CASSNQGSSYNEQFF
many	TRBV12-3/TRBV12-4	TRBJ2-4	NA	TGTGCCAGCAGTTTTCCCAAAAACATTCAGTACTTC	CASSFPKNIQYF
many	TRBV6-5	TRBJ1-1	NA	TGTGCCAGCACCTTACTCAATCCAGGGTACATTGGGGGCACTGAAGCTTTCTTT	CASTLLNPGYIGGTEAFF
many	TRBV25-1	TRBJ1-5	NA	TGTGCCAGCAGTGAATCAGGGCGGGGGAGCAATCAGCCCCAGCATTTT	CASSESGRGSNQPQHF
many	TRBV2	TRBJ2-7	NA	TGTGCCAGCAGTGACGTCTCATGGGTAACCTACGAGCAGTACTTC	CASSDVSWVTYEQYF
NA	TRBV30	TRBJ2-5	TRBD2	TGTGCCTGGAGCGTAGGGGCTAGCGGAGTAGAGACCCAGTACTTC	CAWSVGASGVETQYF
NA	TRBV27	TRBJ2-5	NA	TGTGCCAGCAGTTTGACGAGCGGGCGCCACCAAGAGACCCAGTACTTC	CASSLTSGRHQETQYF
many	TRBV24-1	TRBJ2-2	NA	TGTGCCACCAGTGATGGGTACACCGGGGAGCTGTTTTTT	CATSDGYTGELFF
many	TRBV5-1	TRBJ1-1	NA	TGCGCCAGCAGCCAAACACGGCAGTCCGTTGCTTTCTTT	CASSQTRQSVAFF
NA	TRBV30	TRBJ1-1	NA	TGTGCCCGGAGTGGGAGTATCTACACTGAAGCTTTCTTT	CARSGSIYTEAFF
NA	TRBV10-1	TRBJ1-5	TRBD1	TGCGCCAGCAGCCGGGACAGGGGCTATCAGCCCCAGCATTTT	CASSRDRGYQPQHF
many	TRBV6-1	TRBJ2-1	TRBD1	TGTGCCACCTCCCCCTGGGGACAGGGGGGCGATGAGCAGTTCTTC	CATSPWGQGGDEQFF
many	TRBV6-1	TRBJ1-5	NA	TGTGCCAGCAGGGCACTCGACCCTCATCAGCCCCAGCATTTT	CASRALDPHQPQHF
many	TRBV30	TRBJ1-5	NA	TGTGCCTGGAGTGTAGGGGGGGATCAGCCCCAGCATTTT	CAWSVGGDQPQHF
few	TRBV4-2	TRBJ1-1	TRBD1	TGTGCCAGCAGAAGAGCAAGGGACAGTGAAGCTTTCTTT	CASRRARDSEAFF
many	TRBV12-3/TRBV12-4	TRBJ1-1	NA	TGTGCCAGCAGTTTGATGAGTAACACTGAAGCTTTCTTT	CASSLMSNTEAFF
many	TRBV12-3/TRBV12-4	TRBJ2-7	NA	TGTGCCAGCAACCGCTACGAGCAGTACTTC	CASNRYEQYF
NA	TRBV4-1	TRBJ2-5	NA	TGCGCCAGCAGCCAAGGGAGCTTTCATTTTTCTCAAGAGACCCAGTACTTC	CASSQGSFHFSQETQYF
many	TRBV18	TRBJ1-4	NA	TGTGCCAGCTCACCACGTGGAAGGGCGGCGACTAATGAAAAACTGTTTTTT	CASSPRGRAATNEKLFF
many	TRBV4-2	TRBJ2-7	NA	TGTGCCAGCAGCCAAGATTGGCGGGAATACGAGCAGTACTTC	CASSQDWREYEQYF
many	TRBV7-2	TRBJ1-2	NA	TGTGCCAGCAGCTTAGGTCCTTCTCCGGATGGCTACACCTTC	CASSLGPSPDGYTF
many	TRBV7-9	TRBJ2-1	NA	TGTGCCAGCAGCTCCGCTGGGGGGTCCAATGAGCAGTTCTTC	CASSSAGGSNEQFF
many	TRBV4-1	TRBJ2-5	NA	TGCGCCAGCAGCCGCCTAGGACTGGTCGGTTCGCAAGAGACCCAGTACTTC	CASSRLGLVGSQETQYF
NA	TRBV6-2/TRBV6-3	TRBJ2-1	TRBD1	TGTGCCAGCACCCGACAGGGGATTAAGTACAATGAGCAGTTCTTC	CASTRQGIKYNEQFF
many	TRBV10-3	TRBJ1-2	NA	TGTGCCTCAACCGAGATGAATGCTAACTATGGCTACACCTTC	CASTEMNANYGYTF
NA	TRBV7-9	TRBJ2-3	NA	TGTGTCAGCAGCCCTCAAGGGACAGATACGCAGTATTTT	CVSSPQGTDTQYF
many	TRBV10-3	TRBJ2-7	NA	TGTGCCATCTCTGGCAGAAGCTCCTACGAGCAGTACTTC	CAISGRSSYEQYF
NA	TRBV11-3	TRBJ2-1	NA	TGTGCCAGCACCTCGGGGCAAGGGAAGGCACTAGGGGATGAGCAGTTCTTC	CASTSGQGKALGDEQFF